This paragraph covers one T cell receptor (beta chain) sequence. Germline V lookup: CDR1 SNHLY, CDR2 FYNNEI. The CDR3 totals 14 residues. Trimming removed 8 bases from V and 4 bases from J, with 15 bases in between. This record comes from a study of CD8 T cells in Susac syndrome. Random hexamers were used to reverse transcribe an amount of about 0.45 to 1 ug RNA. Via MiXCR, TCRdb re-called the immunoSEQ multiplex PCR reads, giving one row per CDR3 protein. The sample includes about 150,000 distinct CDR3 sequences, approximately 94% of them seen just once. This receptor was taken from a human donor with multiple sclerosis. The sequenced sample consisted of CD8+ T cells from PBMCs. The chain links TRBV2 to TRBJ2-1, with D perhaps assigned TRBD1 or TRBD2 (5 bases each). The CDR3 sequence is CASLTGTAYNEQFF. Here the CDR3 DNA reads TGTGCCAGCCTAACCGGGACGGCTTACAATGAGCAGTTCTTC.